The 27 T cell receptor beta chains listed next were all sequenced from one sample in a study of T cells in tuberculosis. Libraries were prepared by immunoSEQ multiplex PCR; TCRdb keeps only in-frame clonotypes and omits some of them. The sample yields about 33,000 clones, 90% to 95% seen once. Time point noted: new active TB diagnosis, blood taken before or within 7 days of starting treatment. This specimen was PBMCs, taken at tuberculosis diagnosis. The receptors originated from an adult with tuberculosis. Some clones in this sample may be carry-over from other donors' samples.

The chain is built from TRBV10-3 and TRBJ2-7, with TRBD1 matching over 7 bases. The CDR3 is 14 amino acids. With V trimmed by 4 bases and J by 6 bases, 9 bases remained unmatched. CDR1 and CDR2 (germline): ENHRY, SYGVKD. The CDR3 DNA reads TGTGCCATCAGTGGATGGGACAGCGCGGGCGAGCAGTACTTC. It is translated as CAISGWDSAGEQYF.

This chain joins TRBV7-9 and TRBJ1-2, with D perhaps matching TRBD1 (5 bases). V lost 5 bases and J 2 bases, leaving 24 bases between the germline ends. CDR1 is SEHNR, CDR2 FQNEAQ, per germline (reference sequence). The CDR3 spans 18 residues. The CDR3 coding sequence is TGTGCCAGCAGCCACCCCCCAAACAACAGGCCCCTAAACTATGGCTACACCTTC. Protein sequence: CASSHPPNNRPLNYGYTF. The full variable domain, rest sourced from reference TRBV7-9 and TRBJ1-2, is DTGVSQNPRHKITKRGQNVTFRCDPISEHNRLYWYRQTLGQGPEFLTYFQNEAQLEKSRLLSDRFSAERPKGSFSTLEIQRTEQGDSAMYLCASSHPPNNRPLNYGYTFGSGTRLTVV.

The J gene is TRBJ2-1, the V gene TRBV28; D is perhaps TRBD1 (6 bases). The V gene's germline CDR1 is MDHEN and CDR2 SYDVKM. V lost 6 bases, J lost 6 bases, and 15 bases lay in between. This CDR3 region has 14 residues. CDR3 protein: CASRGTLTGNEQFF. CDR3 coding DNA: TGTGCCAGCAGGGGGACACTCACTGGCAATGAGCAGTTCTTC.

This chain links TRBV7-9 with TRBJ2-1; the match to TRBD2 covers 12 bases. The CDR3 runs to 18 residues. CDR1 SEHNR and CDR2 FQNEAQ come from the germline V gene (reference sequence). Germline trimming cut 1 base from V and 4 bases from J; bases unmatched to any gene: 8. The CDR3 coding sequence is TGTGCCAGCAGCTTAGAAGGGCTAGCGGGGGGGATATACAATGAGCAGTTCTTC. It specifies CASSLEGLAGGIYNEQFF.

The chain combines TRBV7-9 with TRBJ1-1; D gene unclear. This CDR3 spans 13 amino acids. The germline V gene encodes CDR1 SEHNR and CDR2 FQNEAQ (reference sequence). V lost 5 bases, J lost 0 bases, and 7 bases lay in between. In nucleotides, the CDR3 is TGTGCCAGCAGCAGAGACATGAACACTGAAGCTTTCTTT. As protein: CASSRDMNTEAFF.

This clone was observed a few times. The chain employs TRBV5-8 and TRBJ2-7, with 10 bases identical to TRBD1. Germline V lookup: CDR1 SGHTS, CDR2 YDEGEE. V shed 2 bases, J shed 3 bases, and the junction held 8 bases outside the gene matches. The CDR3 has 16 residues. This CDR3 is CASSFPSGTGVYEQYF. CDR3 DNA: TGTGCCAGCAGCTTCCCCTCCGGGACAGGGGTCTACGAGCAGTACTTC.

J is TRBJ1-1 and V is TRBV6-6, with D possibly TRBD1 on 6 matching bases. V was shortened by 6 bases and J by 1 base, with 15 bases between the two germline ends. The CDR3 contains 15 residues. Germline V lookup: CDR1 MNHNY, CDR2 SVGAGI (reference sequence). The CDR3 here is CASRLTGSGNTEAFF. The CDR3 nucleotides read TGTGCCAGCAGGCTTACAGGGTCGGGGAACACTGAAGCTTTCTTT.

The chain couples TRBV18 to TRBJ2-3; 11 bases agree with TRBD2. The CDR3 has 15 amino acids. With V trimmed by 3 bases and J by 3 bases, 2 bases remained unmatched. Germline lookup yields CDR1 KGHSH and CDR2 LQKENI. The CDR3 loop reads CASSPLAGGTDTQYF. The CDR3 nucleotides read TGTGCCAGCTCACCCTTAGCGGGGGGGACAGATACGCAGTATTTT.

The V gene is TRBV30, the J gene TRBJ2-3; D unresolved. Looked up from germline, CDR1 is GTSNPN and CDR2 is SVGIG (reference sequence). The CDR3 is 12 residues long. Trimming removed 4 bases from V and 4 bases from J, with 9 bases in between. The CDR3 is CAWTLSADTQYF. CDR3 coding DNA: TGTGCCTGGACCCTCAGTGCAGATACGCAGTATTTT.

V gene TRBV7-2 combines with J gene TRBJ2-7, with TRBD2 as a possible D gene (6 bases). This CDR3 is built from 16 residues. The V end lost 1 base, the J end lost 6 bases, and 19 bases lay between the germline ends. Per germline, CDR1 SGHTA and CDR2 FQGNSA. CDR3 region: CASSLVKGLMVPEQYF. The DNA of the CDR3 is TGTGCCAGCAGCTTAGTAAAAGGACTAATGGTACCCGAGCAGTACTTC.

The chain employs TRBV5-4 and TRBJ2-7; D might be TRBD2 (5 bases). Between the trimmed V and J ends, which lost 4 bases and 1 base, there was a span of 12 bases. Germline CDR1 and CDR2: SGHNT and YYREEE (reference sequence). CDR3 size: 14 residues. The CDR3 DNA reads as TGTGCCAGCAGCCCCGGCTCGGGGTCCTACGAGCAGTACTTC. Residues: CASSPGSGSYEQYF.

The chain combines TRBV7-2 with TRBJ1-2, with 9 bases fitting TRBD1. Germline trimming cut 1 base from V and 5 bases from J; bases unmatched to any gene: 8. Germline values: CDR1 SGHTA, CDR2 FQGNSA. The CDR3 spans 16 residues. Here the CDR3 DNA reads TGTGCCAGCAGCTTAGAGGGGACAGGGACTAGGTATGGCTACACCTTC. It specifies CASSLEGTGTRYGYTF.

The chain has TRBV6-5 and TRBJ2-7; TRBD1 matches at 7 bases. Germline trimming cut 0 bases from V and 2 bases from J; bases unmatched to any gene: 4. CDR1 is MNHEY, CDR2 SVGAGI, per germline. This CDR3 contains 15 residues. CDR3 coding DNA: TGTGCCAGCAGTTACTCTGGGACAGTCCCCTACGAGCAGTACTTC. The encoded protein is CASSYSGTVPYEQYF.

This clone was counted once. The chain employs TRBV6-1 and TRBJ1-4; D may be TRBD1 (6 bases). V gave up 1 base and J gave up 8 bases, with 11 bases separating them. Looked up from germline, CDR1 is MNHNS and CDR2 is SASEGT. CDR3 length: 14 amino acids. The CDR3 protein is CASSEGTASEKLFF. The CDR3 DNA sequence: TGTGCCAGCAGTGAAGGGACAGCCTCGGAAAAACTGTTTTTT.

The chain is built from TRBV5-1 and TRBJ2-4; D is uncertain. This CDR3 contains 13 residues. V was clipped by 1 base and J by 8 bases, with 10 bases between them. Germline CDR1 reads SGHRS; CDR2 reads YFSETQ. The CDR3 spells CASSLIPADIQYF. The CDR3 nucleotides read TGCGCCAGCAGCTTGATCCCGGCGGACATTCAGTACTTC. Based on the CDR3 plus reference TRBV5-1 and TRBJ2-4, the full variable domain is KAGVTQTPRYLIKTRGQQVTLSCSPISGHRSVSWYQQTPGQGLQFLFEYFSETQRNKGNFPGRFSGRQFSNSRSEMNVSTLELGDSALYLCASSLIPADIQYFGAGTRLSVL.

The chain carries TRBV29-1 and TRBJ2-1; 7 nucleotides agree with TRBD1. Per germline, CDR1 SQVTM and CDR2 ANQGSEA. This CDR3 has 16 amino acids. Trimming cost V 6 bases and J 0 bases; bases outside gene matches: 11. CDR3 nucleotide sequence: TGCAGCGTGGTATTGGGACAGATATACTCCTACAATGAGCAGTTCTTC. This codes for CSVVLGQIYSYNEQFF.

The chain uses TRBV27 and TRBJ1-3; 7 nucleotides line up with TRBD1. This CDR3 is built from 14 residues. Germline V gene sequence: CDR1 MNHEY, CDR2 SMNVEV (reference sequence). J gave up 0 bases and V 7 bases, and 3 bases lay outside the gene matches. The CDR3 DNA sequence: TGTGCCAGCAAGACAGGGAACTCTGGAAACACCATATATTTT. Its translation: CASKTGNSGNTIYF.

This clone has just one count. The chain recombines TRBV5-1 with TRBJ2-1, with TRBD2 matching 10 bases. The length of the CDR3 is 17 residues. Germline V gives CDR1 SGHRS, CDR2 YFSETQ. V shed 4 bases, J shed 0 bases, and the junction held 7 bases outside the gene matches. The CDR3 reads CASSLGLALSSYNEQFF. The CDR3, as DNA: TGCGCCAGCAGCCTGGGACTAGCGTTGAGCTCCTACAATGAGCAGTTCTTC.

In regard to this clone: Sequence at one end of the junction differs from germline and may be a read error. The rearrangement uses TRBV5-1 and TRBJ2-1, with D tentatively TRBD1 (6 bases). CDR1 and CDR2 (germline): SGHRS, YFSETQ. CDR3 length equals 14 residues. The CDR3 reads CASRWQGSSNEQFF. The CDR3 coding sequence is TGCGCCAGCAGATGGCAGGGGTCCTCCAATGAGCAGTTCTTC. The variable domain in full, with the rest retrieved from reference TRBV5-1 and TRBJ2-1, is KAGVTQTPRYLIKTRGQQVTLSCSPISGHRSVSWYQQTPGQGLQFLFEYFSETQRNKGNFPGRFSGRQFSNSRSEMNVSTLELGDSALYLCASRWQGSSNEQFFGPGTRLTVL.

The V and J genes are TRBV27 and TRBJ2-7, with TRBD1 matching 7 bases. This CDR3 spans 17 amino acids. V lost 5 bases, J lost 3 bases, and 16 bases stayed unmatched. CDR1 MNHEY and CDR2 SMNVEV come from the germline V gene (reference sequence). Here the CDR3 DNA reads TGTGCCAGCAGTCCTCTGGCTGACAGGGCTCATTTCTACGAGCAGTACTTC. Residues: CASSPLADRAHFYEQYF.

This clone appeared once. The rearrangement uses TRBV7-9 and TRBJ1-1, with D maybe TRBD1 (5 bases). V lost 3 bases and J lost 1, with 12 bases in between. CDR3 length: 15 amino acids. Germline CDR1 and CDR2: SEHNR and FQNEAQ (reference sequence). CDR3 nucleotides: TGTGCCAGCAGCTTCGGAAGACAGAAGAACACTGAAGCTTTCTTT. Encoded protein: CASSFGRQKNTEAFF.

This rearrangement joins TRBV11-2 to TRBJ2-1; 7 nucleotides match TRBD2. Germline CDR1 reads SGHAT; CDR2 reads FQNNGV. After removal of 0 bases from V and 5 bases from J, the junction contained 10 bases not matched to a gene. The CDR3 runs 17 residues. The CDR3 DNA sequence: TGTGCCAGCAGCTTAGATCAGGGCGGGGGAAATCACAATGAGCAGTTCTTC. Translated, it gives CASSLDQGGGNHNEQFF.

The CDR3 loop is CASSYSTGNYNSPLHF. CDR3 nucleotide sequence: TGTGCCAGCAGTTACTCGACGGGGAATTATAATTCACCCCTCCACTTT. The chain has TRBV6-6 and TRBJ1-6; D unresolved. With 0 bases removed from V and 4 bases from J, the gap between germline ends came to 10 bases. Germline CDR1 and CDR2: MNHNY and SVGAGI (reference sequence). This CDR3 is built from 16 residues.

J is TRBJ2-1 and V is TRBV19; tentative D call: TRBD2 (7 bases). CDR3 length equals 15 residues. Trimming stripped 7 bases from V and 2 bases from J, with 15 bases between. The germline V gene has CDR1 LNHDA and CDR2 SQIVND (reference sequence). CDR3: CASMGAGGPYNEQFF. The DNA for the CDR3 is TGTGCCAGTATGGGGGCCGGGGGGCCCTACAATGAGCAGTTCTTC.

This sequence joins TRBV29-1 and TRBJ2-1, with D unresolved. Germline values: CDR1 SQVTM, CDR2 ANQGSEA. The CDR3 extends over 10 amino acids. The V end lost 6 bases, the J end lost 4 bases, and 4 bases lay between the germline ends. The CDR3 sequence is CSVSYNEQFF. DNA of the CDR3: TGCAGCGTGAGTTACAATGAGCAGTTCTTC.

This sequence joins TRBV7-2 and TRBJ1-2; 10 bases match TRBD1. Germline trimming cut 3 bases from V and 3 bases from J; bases unmatched to any gene: 4. The CDR3 is 15 amino acids. CDR1 is SGHTA and CDR2 is FQGNSA in the germline V gene. The CDR3 DNA follows: TGTGCCAGCAGCTTGACAGGGGGCGAGGACTATGGCTACACCTTC. Its translation: CASSLTGGEDYGYTF.

The chain links TRBV6-1 to TRBJ1-1; 12 bases are a match to TRBD1. Germline V CDR1 and CDR2: MNHNS, SASEGT. J lost 5 bases, V lost 7 bases, and 8 bases had no gene match. The CDR3 extends over 15 amino acids. CDR3 coding DNA: TGTGCCAGCACTGGGACAGGGGGCCTGGGGACTGAAGCTTTCTTT. The encoded protein is CASTGTGGLGTEAFF.